This T cell receptor (beta chain) appears in the sequencing data of a study of cytomegalovirus exposure and HLA in healthy donors. Study-wide context: In an earlier analysis, some 110 million unique TCR beta sequences were found from about 180 million T cells. When 350 to 400 donors were genotyped, about 80% of them were found to fall in the Caucasian-associated ancestry cluster. Study observations and caveats: Trimming of TCR beta V- and J-genes showed a link, identified in a later analysis, to a missense DCLRE1C variant. Some V segments could not be told apart, so they were left out, TRBV6-2 and TRBV6-3 among them.

Primers: 60 Vbeta forward and 13 Jbeta reverse. Here immunoSEQ multiplex PCR was the method, and the copy in TCRdb shows in-frame clones only, minus some. This sample's table reports fewer than 150,000 clones. From germline, CDR1 is SGHDT and CDR2 YYEEEE. Trimming took off 0 bases at V and 4 bases at J, with 5 bases between the two ends. CDR3 length: 12 amino acids. With respect to this clone: Its antigen is not known.

The clonotype originates from a woman aged 55-70 years in good health and CMV-seronegative. The sample taken for sequencing was PBMCs. The chain employs TRBV5-6 and TRBJ2-7; D is ambiguous. CDR3 amino acids: CASSLGDYEQYF. The CDR3 DNA is TGTGCCAGCAGCTTGGGAGATTACGAGCAGTACTTC.